The 23 T cell receptor beta chains listed next were all sequenced from one sample in a study of CD8 T cells in acute hepatitis C reinfection. Indicated time point: naive CD8 control sorted from an acute-time-point sample. Only in-frame clones appear in the TCRdb table, and some are missing; sequencing was by immunoSEQ multiplex PCR. The repertoire holds about 38,000 clones, with approximately 85% as singletons. The material sequenced was naive CD8+ T cells from PBMCs. These receptors all stem from a woman aged 18-35 years who spontaneously cleared hepatitis C infection.

This clone was seen a handful of times. The V call is TRBV2, the J call TRBJ1-5; no clear D gene. The CDR3 spans 14 residues. Germline CDR1 is SNHLY and CDR2 is FYNNEI. V lost 7 bases to trimming and J lost 0 bases, with 10 bases between them. CDR3: CASKKDYSNQPQHF. The CDR3 region has the DNA TGTGCCAGCAAAAAAGACTATAGCAATCAGCCCCAGCATTTT.

This clone was observed a few times. The genes are TRBV27 and TRBJ1-5; TRBD1 might be the D (5 bases). Between the trimmed V and J ends, which lost 8 bases and 0 bases, there was a span of 8 bases. This CDR3 contains 13 residues. The germline V gene has CDR1 MNHEY and CDR2 SMNVEV (reference sequence). The CDR3 is CASGGNSNQPQHF. The DNA of the CDR3 is TGTGCCAGCGGGGGGAATAGCAATCAGCCCCAGCATTTT.

The chain is built from TRBV2 and TRBJ1-2; the D is unclear. CDR1 is SNHLY, CDR2 FYNNEI, per germline. V lost 4 bases to trimming and J lost 8 bases, with 8 bases between them. The CDR3 consists of 11 residues. The CDR3 region is CASSGGEGYTF. CDR3 in DNA: TGTGCCAGCAGTGGCGGAGAGGGCTACACCTTC.

This chain connects TRBV27 to TRBJ2-7; the match to TRBD2 covers 7 bases. Trimming at V came to 4 bases and at J to 5 bases, leaving 2 bases not matched to a gene. The CDR3 extends over 12 amino acids. Germline loops: CDR1 MNHEY, CDR2 SMNVEV (reference sequence). The CDR3 spells CASSSGGHEQYF. The CDR3 region has the DNA TGTGCCAGCAGTTCGGGGGGTCACGAGCAGTACTTC.

J is TRBJ2-2 and V is TRBV27, with D unclear. The germline V and J ends were trimmed by 6 bases and 9 bases, with 14 bases remaining between them. In germline, CDR1 is MNHEY, CDR2 SMNVEV (reference sequence). This CDR3 region has 13 residues. The CDR3 DNA reads TGTGCCAGCAGCCTACTCGGTCCCCGGGAGCTGTTTTTT. As protein: CASSLLGPRELFF.

The chain couples TRBV29-1 to TRBJ2-5; D is unresolved. Germline CDR1 is SQVTM and CDR2 is ANQGSEA. The CDR3 consists of 17 residues. V was trimmed by 6 bases and J by 3 bases, leaving 26 bases between them. This CDR3 is CSVLSFFHGSVEETQYF. CDR3 in DNA: TGCAGCGTGTTGAGCTTTTTTCATGGATCCGTCGAAGAGACCCAGTACTTC.

The rearrangement links TRBV30 to TRBJ1-2, with unresolved D. The germline gives CDR1 GTSNPN, CDR2 SVGIG (reference sequence). The CDR3 totals 15 residues. Trimming stripped 1 base from V and 8 bases from J, with 20 bases between. CDR3 residues: CAWSALTDPRKGYTF. DNA of the CDR3: TGTGCCTGGAGTGCCCTAACGGACCCTAGAAAGGGCTACACCTTC.

V usage is TRBV9 and J usage is TRBJ2-3, with a tentative D call TRBD2 (5 bases). This CDR3 contains 13 residues. V lost 4 bases to trimming and J lost 5 bases, with 11 bases between them. The germline CDR1 and CDR2 sequences are SGDLS and YYNGEE. This CDR3 reads CASSFSGGDTQYF. The CDR3 DNA reads TGTGCCAGCAGCTTTAGTGGAGGAGATACGCAGTATTTT.

The rearrangement uses TRBV6-4 and TRBJ1-1, with D perhaps TRBD1 (6 bases). The CDR3 has 13 residues. V was cut by 6 bases and J by 0 bases, with 8 bases left in between. Germline values: CDR1 MRHNA, CDR2 SNTAGT. This CDR3 is CASSQGLNTEAFF. The CDR3 DNA follows: TGTGCCAGCAGCCAGGGGTTGAACACTGAAGCTTTCTTT.

This clone appeared once. The chain joins TRBV30 to TRBJ1-2; no clear D gene. CDR1 and CDR2 (germline): GTSNPN, SVGIG (reference sequence). With 6 bases removed from V and 6 bases from J, the gap between germline ends came to 8 bases. This CDR3 region has 10 residues. The CDR3: CACQVNGYTF. CDR3 sequence (DNA): TGTGCCTGTCAGGTTAATGGCTACACCTTC. The whole variable domain, remainder taken from reference TRBV30 and TRBJ1-2, is SQTIHQWPATLVQPVGSPLSLECTVEGTSNPNLYWYRQAAGRGLQLLFYSVGIGQISSEVPQNLSASRPQDRQFILSSKKLLLSDSGFYLCACQVNGYTFGSGTRLTVV.

The chain couples TRBV19 to TRBJ2-1; 14 bases match TRBD2. This CDR3 comprises 15 residues. Looked up from germline, CDR1 is LNHDA and CDR2 is SQIVND (reference sequence). V lost 5 bases and J lost 7; bases outside the gene matches: 4. The CDR3 loop reads CASSRTSGRRNEQFF. In nucleotides, the CDR3 is TGTGCCAGTAGTCGGACTAGCGGGAGGAGGAATGAGCAGTTCTTC.

The rearrangement links TRBV27 to TRBJ2-1; 8 bases map to TRBD2. V trimming: 8 bases; J trimming: 0 bases; junction bases outside the gene matches: 3. Germline loops: CDR1 MNHEY, CDR2 SMNVEV (reference sequence). The CDR3 is made up of 14 amino acids. CDR3 protein: CASQSGSSYNEQFF. DNA for the CDR3: TGTGCCAGCCAAAGCGGGAGCTCCTACAATGAGCAGTTCTTC.

This rearrangement joins TRBV27 to TRBJ1-5; D is uncertain. From germline, CDR1 is MNHEY and CDR2 SMNVEV (reference sequence). The CDR3 spans 13 residues. V was clipped by 3 bases and J by 3 bases, with 6 bases between them. The CDR3, as DNA: TGTGCCAGCAGTTTGGACGACAATCAGCCCCAGCATTTT. It codes for CASSLDDNQPQHF.

The V call is TRBV2, the J call TRBJ2-1; D uncertain. The CDR3 sequence is 18 residues long. The ends were cut back, 0 bases at V and 1 base at J, with 16 bases in the middle. CDR1 and CDR2 (germline): SNHLY, FYNNEI. The DNA of the CDR3 is TGTGCCAGCAGTGAAGCGCTTAACCGCTGGGGATCCTACAATGAGCAGTTCTTC. Translation: CASSEALNRWGSYNEQFF.

The J gene is TRBJ2-1, the V gene TRBV5-4; 8 nucleotides match TRBD1. CDR3 size: 15 residues. J lost 10 bases, V lost 1 base, and 10 bases had no gene match. Per germline, CDR1 SGHNT and CDR2 YYREEE (reference sequence). The CDR3 sequence: CASSLISRTGNEQFF. DNA of the CDR3: TGTGCCAGCAGCTTGATCTCGAGGACAGGGAACGAGCAGTTCTTC.

Worth noting for this clone: Mismatch with germline at one junction end may stem from a read error. The V gene is TRBV27, the J gene TRBJ2-7; 13 positions agree with TRBD2. This CDR3 has 17 residues. Germline loops: CDR1 MNHEY, CDR2 SMNVEV (reference sequence). The CDR3: CASSLSTGLAGTHEQYF. The CDR3 DNA reads as TGTGCCAGCAGTCTATCGACGGGACTAGCGGGGACTCATGAGCAGTACTTC.

V is TRBV7-9 and J is TRBJ2-3; no clear D gene. Germline assignment: CDR1 SEHNR and CDR2 FQNEAQ (reference sequence). The CDR3 has 12 residues. V lost 1 base to trimming and J lost 5 bases, with 4 bases between them. CDR3 amino acids: CASSLVGDTQYF. CDR3 nucleotides: TGTGCCAGCAGCTTAGTAGGAGATACGCAGTATTTT.

J is TRBJ1-4 and V is TRBV7-9, with a tentative D call TRBD1 (5 bases). CDR3 length: 15 amino acids. V was cut by 3 bases and J by 8 bases, with 16 bases left in between. The V gene's germline CDR1 is SEHNR and CDR2 FQNEAQ (reference sequence). This chain's CDR3 is CASSFITGKGEKLFF. As DNA, the CDR3 is TGTGCCAGCAGCTTCATAACAGGAAAGGGGGAAAAACTGTTTTTT.

The rearrangement joins TRBV5-1 to TRBJ2-3, with 11 nucleotides matching TRBD2. J was trimmed by 4 bases and V by 3 bases; bases with no gene match: 10. The germline gives CDR1 SGHRS, CDR2 YFSETQ. The CDR3 is 17 residues long. CDR3 in DNA: TGCGCCAGCAGCTACCCTTCTAGCGGGAGGACCGCAGATACGCAGTATTTT. Translation: CASSYPSSGRTADTQYF.

The V call is TRBV13, the J call TRBJ2-3, with 7 bases lining up with TRBD2. Germline CDR1 reads PRHDT; CDR2 reads FYEKMQ (reference sequence). This CDR3 has 16 amino acids. V gave up 2 bases and J gave up 2 bases; unmatched junction bases: 7. CDR3 loop: CASSLWESGTTDTQYF. In nucleotides, the CDR3 is TGTGCCAGCAGCTTATGGGAAAGCGGGACCACAGATACGCAGTATTTT.

The rearrangement uses TRBV21-1 and TRBJ2-2; the table gives TRBD2 as D, unverified against the DNA. TRBV21-1 is noted as a pseudogene. The CDR3 covers 15 residues. CDR3 sequence reads: CASNGLAGNTGELFF. The CDR3 nucleotides are TGTGCCAGCAACGGACTAGCGGGGAACACCGGGGAGCTGTTTTTT.

The chain recombines TRBV27 with TRBJ2-5, with 15 bases fitting TRBD2. This CDR3 is built from 20 residues. V shed 2 bases, J shed 0 bases, and the junction held 10 bases outside the gene matches. CDR1 is MNHEY, CDR2 SMNVEV, per germline (reference sequence). The CDR3 region has the DNA TGTGCCAGCAGTTTAACCTATTGGACTAGCGGGAGGGCCGACCAAGAGACCCAGTACTTC. It encodes CASSLTYWTSGRADQETQYF.

The genes are TRBV29-1 and TRBJ2-3, with TRBD1 as a possible D gene (6 bases). The CDR3 has 16 amino acids. Trimming shortened V by 6 bases and J by 2 bases, and 21 bases separated the two germline ends. CDR1 is SQVTM, CDR2 ANQGSEA, per germline. This CDR3 reads CSVFGGPHTATDTQYF. As DNA, the CDR3 is TGCAGCGTCTTTGGGGGCCCCCACACCGCCACAGATACGCAGTATTTT.